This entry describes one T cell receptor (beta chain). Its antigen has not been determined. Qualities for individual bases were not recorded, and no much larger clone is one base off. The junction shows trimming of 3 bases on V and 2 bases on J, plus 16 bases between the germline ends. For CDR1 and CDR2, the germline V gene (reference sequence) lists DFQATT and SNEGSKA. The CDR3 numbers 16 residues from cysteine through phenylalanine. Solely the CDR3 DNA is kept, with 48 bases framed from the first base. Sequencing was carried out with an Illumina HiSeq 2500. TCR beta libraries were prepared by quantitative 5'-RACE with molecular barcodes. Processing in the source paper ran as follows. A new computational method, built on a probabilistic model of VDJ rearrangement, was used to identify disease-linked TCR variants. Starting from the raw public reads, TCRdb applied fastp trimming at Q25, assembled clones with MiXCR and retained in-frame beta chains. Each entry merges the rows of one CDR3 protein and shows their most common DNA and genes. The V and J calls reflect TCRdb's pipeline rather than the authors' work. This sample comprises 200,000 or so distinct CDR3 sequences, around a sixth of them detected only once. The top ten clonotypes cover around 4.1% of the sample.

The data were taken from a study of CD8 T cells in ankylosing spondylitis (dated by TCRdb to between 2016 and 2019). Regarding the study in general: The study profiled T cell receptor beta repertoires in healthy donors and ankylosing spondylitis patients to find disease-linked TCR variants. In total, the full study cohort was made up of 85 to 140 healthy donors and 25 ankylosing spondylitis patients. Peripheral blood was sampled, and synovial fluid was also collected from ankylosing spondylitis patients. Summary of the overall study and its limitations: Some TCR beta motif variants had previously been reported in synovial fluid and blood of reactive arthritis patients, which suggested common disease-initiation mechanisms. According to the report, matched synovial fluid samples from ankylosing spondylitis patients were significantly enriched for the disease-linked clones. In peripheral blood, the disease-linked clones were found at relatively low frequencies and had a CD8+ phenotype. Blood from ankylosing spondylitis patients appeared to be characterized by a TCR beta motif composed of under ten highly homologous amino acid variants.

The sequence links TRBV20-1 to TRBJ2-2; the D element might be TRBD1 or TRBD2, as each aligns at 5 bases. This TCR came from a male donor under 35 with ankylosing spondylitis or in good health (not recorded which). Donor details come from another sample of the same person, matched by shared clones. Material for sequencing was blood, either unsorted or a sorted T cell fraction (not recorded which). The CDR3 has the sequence CSARPGPSFNTGELFF. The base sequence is TGCAGTGCTAGGCCGGGACCCAGCTTTAACACCGGGGAGCTGTTTTTT.